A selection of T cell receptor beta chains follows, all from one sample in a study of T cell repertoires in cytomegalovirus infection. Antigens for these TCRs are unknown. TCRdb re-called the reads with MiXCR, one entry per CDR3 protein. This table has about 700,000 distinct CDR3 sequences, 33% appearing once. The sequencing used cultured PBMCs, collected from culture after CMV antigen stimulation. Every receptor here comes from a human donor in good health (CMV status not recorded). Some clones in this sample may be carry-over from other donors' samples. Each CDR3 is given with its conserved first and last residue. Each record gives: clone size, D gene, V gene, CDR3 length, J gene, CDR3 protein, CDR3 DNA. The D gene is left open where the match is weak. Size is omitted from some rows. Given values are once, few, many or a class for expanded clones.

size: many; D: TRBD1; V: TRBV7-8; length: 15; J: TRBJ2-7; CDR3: CASSLGGQGPYEQYF; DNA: TGTGCCAGCAGCTTAGGGGGACAGGGCCCTTACGAGCAGTACTTC
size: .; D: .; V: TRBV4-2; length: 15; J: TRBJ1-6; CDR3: CASSQDRNSHSPLHF; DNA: TGTGCCAGCAGCCAAGATCGGAACAGTCATTCACCCCTCCACTTT
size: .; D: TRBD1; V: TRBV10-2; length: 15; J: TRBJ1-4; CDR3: CASSETRTGTEKLFF; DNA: TGCGCCAGCAGTGAGACTCGGACAGGGACGGAAAAACTGTTTTTT
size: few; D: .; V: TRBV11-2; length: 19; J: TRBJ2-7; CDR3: CASSSLKGVLTGTSYEQYF; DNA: TGTGCCAGCAGCTCCCTAAAGGGGGTTTTAACAGGGACCTCCTACGAGCAGTACTTC
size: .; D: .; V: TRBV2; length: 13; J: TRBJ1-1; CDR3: CASSPEQNTEAFF; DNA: TGTGCCAGCAGCCCGGAGCAGAACACTGAAGCTTTCTTT
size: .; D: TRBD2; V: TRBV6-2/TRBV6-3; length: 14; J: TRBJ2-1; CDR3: CASSRISGGNEQFF; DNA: TGTGCCAGCAGCCGAATTAGCGGGGGAAATGAGCAGTTCTTC
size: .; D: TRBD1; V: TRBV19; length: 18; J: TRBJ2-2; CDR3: CASSTWTGGIRNTGELFF; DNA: TGTGCCAGTAGTACCTGGACAGGGGGCATACGTAACACCGGGGAGCTGTTTTTT
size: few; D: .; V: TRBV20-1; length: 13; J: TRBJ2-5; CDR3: CSAPWGDQETQYF; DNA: TGCAGTGCCCCCTGGGGCGACCAAGAGACCCAGTACTTC
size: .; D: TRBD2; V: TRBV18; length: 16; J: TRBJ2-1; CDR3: CASSPSLSGSSGEQFF; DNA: TGTGCCAGCTCACCTTCCCTCAGCGGGAGTAGCGGTGAGCAGTTCTTC
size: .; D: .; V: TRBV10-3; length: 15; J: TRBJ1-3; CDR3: CAISPGGAQSNTIYF; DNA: TGTGCCATCAGTCCTGGAGGGGCCCAAAGTAACACCATATATTTT
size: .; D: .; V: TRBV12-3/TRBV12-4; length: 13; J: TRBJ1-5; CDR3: CASSLSGEVPQHF; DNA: TGTGCCAGCAGTTTGTCCGGGGAGGTGCCCCAGCATTTT
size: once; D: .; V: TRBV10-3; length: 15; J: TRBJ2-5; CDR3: CAISESRGIGETQYF; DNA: TGTGCCATCAGTGAGTCGCGAGGGATCGGAGAGACCCAGTACTTC
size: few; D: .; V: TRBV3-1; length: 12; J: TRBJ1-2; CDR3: CASSQDQFGYTF; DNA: TGTGCCAGCAGCCAAGACCAGTTTGGCTACACCTTC
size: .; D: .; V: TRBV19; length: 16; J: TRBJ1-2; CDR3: CASSLGRGTKQYGYTF; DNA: TGTGCCAGTAGTCTAGGACGCGGTACAAAGCAATATGGCTACACCTTC
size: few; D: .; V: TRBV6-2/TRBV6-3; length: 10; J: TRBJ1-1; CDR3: CASWATEAFF; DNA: TGTGCCAGCTGGGCGACTGAAGCTTTCTTT
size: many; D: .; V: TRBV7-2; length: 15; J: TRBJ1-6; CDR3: CASSLSGGVNSPLHF; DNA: TGTGCCAGCAGCTTATCGGGGGGCGTTAATTCACCCCTCCACTTT
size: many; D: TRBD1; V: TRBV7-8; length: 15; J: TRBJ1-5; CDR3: CASSTRTGGNQPQHF; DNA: TGTGCCAGCAGCACCCGGACAGGGGGCAATCAGCCCCAGCATTTT
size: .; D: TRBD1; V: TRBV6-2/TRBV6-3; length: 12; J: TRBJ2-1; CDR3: CASSPWTGEQFF; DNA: TGTGCCAGCAGCCCCTGGACAGGTGAGCAGTTCTTC
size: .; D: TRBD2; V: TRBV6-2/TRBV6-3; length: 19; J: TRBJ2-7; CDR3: CASSYSGTSGGRSSYEQYF; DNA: TGTGCCAGCAGTTACTCGGGGACTAGCGGGGGAAGGAGCTCCTACGAGCAGTACTTC
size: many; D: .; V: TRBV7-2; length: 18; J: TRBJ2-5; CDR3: CASSLAGAGGWERETQYF; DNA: TGTGCCAGCAGCTTAGCCGGTGCTGGGGGTTGGGAAAGGGAGACCCAGTACTTC
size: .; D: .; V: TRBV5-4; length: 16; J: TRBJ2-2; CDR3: CASSLEFSGDRGELFF; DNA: TGTGCCAGCAGCTTGGAGTTTAGCGGAGACCGTGGGGAGCTGTTTTTT
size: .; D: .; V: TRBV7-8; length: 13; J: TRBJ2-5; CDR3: CASSPQNVATQYF; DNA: TGTGCCAGCAGCCCCCAAAACGTTGCGACCCAGTACTTC
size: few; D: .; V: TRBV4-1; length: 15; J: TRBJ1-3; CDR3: CASSRALISGNTIYF; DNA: TGCGCCAGCAGCCGAGCTCTGATCTCTGGAAACACCATATATTTT
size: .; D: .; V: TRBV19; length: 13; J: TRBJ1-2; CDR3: CAIKVDSSYGYTF; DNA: TGTGCCATTAAAGTAGACAGCAGCTATGGCTACACCTTC
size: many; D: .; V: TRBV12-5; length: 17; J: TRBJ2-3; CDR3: CASGSGLGTPGTDTQYF; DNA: TGTGCTAGTGGGAGTGGATTAGGGACGCCGGGCACAGATACGCAGTATTTT
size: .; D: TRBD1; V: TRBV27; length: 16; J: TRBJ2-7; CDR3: CASSFLGTGDGYEQYF; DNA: TGTGCCAGCAGTTTTCTCGGGACAGGGGACGGTTACGAGCAGTACTTC
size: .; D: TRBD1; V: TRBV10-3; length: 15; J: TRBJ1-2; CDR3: CAISGGQGKNYGYTF; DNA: TGTGCCATCAGTGGGGGACAGGGGAAGAACTATGGCTACACCTTC
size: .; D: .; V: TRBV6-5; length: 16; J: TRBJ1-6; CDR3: CASSYLGAGYNSPLHF; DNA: TGTGCCAGCAGTTATTTGGGGGCGGGCTATAATTCACCCCTCCACTTT
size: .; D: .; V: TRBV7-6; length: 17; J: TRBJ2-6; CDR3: CASSLDVGPSGANVLTF; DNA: TGTGCCAGCAGCTTAGATGTGGGCCCGTCTGGGGCCAACGTCCTGACTTTC
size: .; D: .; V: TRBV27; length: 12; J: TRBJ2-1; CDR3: CASSQGYDEQFF; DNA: TGTGCCAGCAGTCAGGGATATGATGAGCAGTTCTTC
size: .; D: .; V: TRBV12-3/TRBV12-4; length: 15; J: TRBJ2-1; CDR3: CASSLGLAVVLPQFF; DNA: TGTGCCAGCAGTTTAGGGCTAGCCGTAGTATTGCCGCAGTTCTTC
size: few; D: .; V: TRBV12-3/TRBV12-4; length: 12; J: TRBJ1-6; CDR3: CASNRDGSPLHF; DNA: TGTGCCAGCAACAGGGACGGCTCACCCCTCCACTTT
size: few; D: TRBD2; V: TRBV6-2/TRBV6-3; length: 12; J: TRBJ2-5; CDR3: CASGGGRETQYF; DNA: TGTGCCAGCGGCGGGGGGCGAGAGACCCAGTACTTC
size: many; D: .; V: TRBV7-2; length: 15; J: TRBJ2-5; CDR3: CASSLRRGEEETQYF; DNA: TGTGCCAGCAGCTTAAGGCGTGGGGAAGAAGAGACCCAGTACTTC
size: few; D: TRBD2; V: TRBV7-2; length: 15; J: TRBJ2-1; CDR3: CASSPSGRRGNEQFF; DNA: TGTGCCAGCAGCCCCAGCGGGAGGAGGGGAAATGAGCAGTTCTTC
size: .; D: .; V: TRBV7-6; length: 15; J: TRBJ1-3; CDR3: CASSKDGGLGNTIYF; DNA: TGTGCCAGCAGCAAGGACGGGGGACTGGGAAACACCATATATTTT
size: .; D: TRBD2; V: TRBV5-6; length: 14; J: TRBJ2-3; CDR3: CASSLRLAGVTQYF; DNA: TGTGCCAGCAGCTTGCGGCTAGCGGGGGTTACGCAGTATTTT
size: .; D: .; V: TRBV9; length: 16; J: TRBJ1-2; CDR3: CASSPEAGAYNYGYTF; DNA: TGTGCCAGCAGCCCGGAGGCAGGGGCGTACAACTATGGCTACACCTTC
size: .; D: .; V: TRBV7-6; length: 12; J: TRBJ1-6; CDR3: CASSPVDSPLHF; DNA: TGTGCCAGCAGCCCGGTAGATTCACCCCTCCACTTT
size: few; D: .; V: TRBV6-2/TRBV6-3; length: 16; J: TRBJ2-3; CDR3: CASTIRGLMGTDTQYF; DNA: TGTGCCAGCACCATTAGAGGACTGATGGGCACAGATACGCAGTATTTT
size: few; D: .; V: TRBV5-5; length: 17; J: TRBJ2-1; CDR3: CASSFVVDPVDYNEQFF; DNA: TGTGCCAGCAGCTTTGTGGTGGACCCCGTGGACTACAATGAGCAGTTCTTC
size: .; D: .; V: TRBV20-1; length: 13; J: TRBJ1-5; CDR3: CSALNDANQPQHF; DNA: TGCAGTGCCCTCAATGACGCCAATCAGCCCCAGCATTTT
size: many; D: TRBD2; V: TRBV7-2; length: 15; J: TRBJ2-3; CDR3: CASSLVGGSGDTQYF; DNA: TGTGCCAGCAGCTTAGTTGGCGGGAGCGGTGATACGCAGTATTTT
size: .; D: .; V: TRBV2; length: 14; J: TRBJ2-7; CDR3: CASKAESSAYEQYF; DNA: TGTGCCAGCAAGGCTGAAAGTTCGGCCTACGAGCAGTACTTC
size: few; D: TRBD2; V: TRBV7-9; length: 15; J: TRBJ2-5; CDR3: CASSAYAGVGETQYF; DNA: TGTGCCAGCAGCGCCTATGCGGGAGTAGGGGAGACCCAGTACTTC
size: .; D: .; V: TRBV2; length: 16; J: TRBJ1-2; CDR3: CASSERQPYVLYGYTF; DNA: TGTGCCAGCAGTGAACGCCAGCCCTACGTGCTCTATGGCTACACCTTC
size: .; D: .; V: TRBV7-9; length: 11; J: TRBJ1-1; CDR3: CASSPLLIAFF; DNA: TGTGCCAGCAGCCCCCTCCTTATAGCTTTCTTT
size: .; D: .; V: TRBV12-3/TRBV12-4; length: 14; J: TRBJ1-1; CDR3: CASSFWGINTEAFF; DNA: TGTGCCAGCAGTTTTTGGGGGATCAACACTGAAGCTTTCTTT
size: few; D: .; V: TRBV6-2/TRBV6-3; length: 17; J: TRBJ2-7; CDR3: CASSYSMTNPQGYEQYF; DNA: TGTGCCAGCAGTTACTCCATGACTAACCCACAAGGCTACGAGCAGTACTTC
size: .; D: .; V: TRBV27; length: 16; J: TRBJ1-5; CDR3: CASSPIEGVSNQPQHF; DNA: TGTGCCAGCAGTCCTATTGAGGGGGTGAGCAATCAGCCCCAGCATTTT
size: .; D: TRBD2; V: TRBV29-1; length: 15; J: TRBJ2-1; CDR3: CSAPNPKRGDNEQFF; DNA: TGCAGCGCCCCCAACCCAAAGCGGGGGGACAATGAGCAGTTCTTC
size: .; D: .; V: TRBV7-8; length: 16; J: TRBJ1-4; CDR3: CASSLAQQAEIGKLFF; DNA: TGTGCCAGCAGCTTAGCGCAACAGGCGGAGATAGGTAAACTGTTTTTT